This TCR beta chain came from a study of T cell responses to AZD1222 COVID-19 vaccine. Profiling relied on immunoSEQ multiplex PCR, and the TCRdb table lists in-frame clones only, not all of them. The sample lists some 150,000 clones, about nine tenths seen once, with around 18% in the top ten. CDR3 length: 16 residues. The V gene lost 0 bases and the J gene lost 4 bases, with 15 bases spanning the gap. Germline V lookup: CDR1 LNHDA, CDR2 SQIVND (reference sequence). The receptor was isolated from an adult in good health. J is TRBJ1-2 and V is TRBV19, with D unclear. The specimen comprised peripheral blood, sampled on day 0 of AZD1222 vaccination. CDR3 in amino acids: CASSIDYSGRLYGYTF. The CDR3 bases are TGTGCCAGTAGTATAGATTATTCCGGCAGGCTCTATGGCTACACCTTC.